What follows describes a single TCR beta chain. Its antigen is not identified. The CDR3 extends over 16 amino acids. Germline CDR1 KGHSH, CDR2 LQKENI. Trimming took 3 bases from V and 1 from J, leaving 13 bases between them. 5'-RACE, quantitative and with molecular barcodes, yielded the TCR beta libraries. In TCRdb, the 5' RACE reads were re-called with MiXCR into one record per CDR3 protein. The repertoire holds 150,000 to 200,000 distinct CDR3 sequences, with 13% as singletons. The sample belongs to a study of CD8 T cells in ankylosing spondylitis. Overall study findings and caveats: Enrichment of disease-linked clones was reportedly significant in matched ankylosing spondylitis synovial fluid. CD8+ disease-linked clones were present at relatively low frequencies in blood.

The sequence derives from a female donor with ankylosing spondylitis or in good health (not recorded which). Sequenced material: blood, either unsorted or a sorted T cell fraction (not recorded which). The rearrangement links TRBV18 to TRBJ2-1; unclear D gene. The CDR3 protein is CASSPGRSLSYNEQFF. For the CDR3, the DNA is TGTGCCAGCTCACCGGGCAGGTCTCTGTCCTACAATGAGCAGTTCTTC.